The 15 T cell receptor beta chains below come from one sample, sequenced in a study of blood T cells in healthy people across ages. Next came a second PCR, run for about 6 to 11 cycles, which used a sample-barcoded 5' primer along with a J-beta primer mix. TCRdb fed the 5' RACE reads into MiXCR, producing one record per CDR3 protein. The sample holds some 790,000 distinct CDR3 sequences, about 30% seen once. The source material was blood. The receptors here all came from a woman older than 75 in good health.

This clonotype turned up a few times. A much larger clone differs from this one at a single base, so this may be a read error. The chain joins TRBV9 to TRBJ2-1, with 7 bases lining up with TRBD2. The tail of the sequence fits TRBJ2-7 better, so the J call may be wrong. Germline-derived CDR1 and CDR2 are SGDLS and YYNGEE. The CDR3 contains 15 residues. CDR3 nucleotides: TGTGCCAGCAGCGTTGCCGGGGGGTACTACAATGAGCAGTACTTC. The encoded protein is CASSVAGGYYNEQYF.

This clonotype was seen a few times. V usage is TRBV6-6 and J usage is TRBJ2-3; 10 nucleotides align to TRBD2. Per germline, CDR1 MNHNY and CDR2 SVGAGI (reference sequence). This CDR3 comprises 17 residues. V shed 0 bases and J 5 bases; nucleotides not matched to a gene: 8. The CDR3 loop is CASSYSKTSGVEDTQYF. The CDR3 DNA is TGTGCCAGCAGTTACTCTAAAACTAGCGGGGTTGAAGATACGCAGTATTTT.

In this sample, this clonotype turned up a few times. J is TRBJ2-5 and V is TRBV20-1; D is uncertain. The DNA end is more similar to TRBJ2-7, so the J call may be wrong. Germline CDR1 reads DFQATT; CDR2 reads SNEGSKA (reference sequence). CDR3 length equals 21 residues. CDR3 region: CSARGESTTEFTSLVSYEQYF. In DNA form, the CDR3 reads TGCAGTGCTAGAGGAGAGTCGACCACCGAATTTACGTCGCTAGTCTCCTACGAGCAGTACTTC.

The chain is built from TRBV20-1 and TRBJ1-4; TRBD1 agrees at 7 bases. The CDR3 is 14 residues long. V was pared by 6 bases and J by 7 bases, with 11 bases of the junction left unmatched. In germline, CDR1 is DFQATT, CDR2 SNEGSKA (reference sequence). The CDR3: CSALRQGVGEKLFF. In DNA, the CDR3 is TGCAGTGCCCTCCGACAGGGTGTGGGTGAAAAACTGTTTTTT.

This clonotype appeared once. This chain connects TRBV29-1 to TRBJ1-5, with 8 bases that match TRBD1. The CDR3 extends over 14 amino acids. Germline-derived CDR1 and CDR2 are SQVTM and ANQGSEA. The CDR3 reads CSFSQGAVGQPQHF. DNA of the CDR3: TGCAGTTTCTCTCAGGGGGCGGTTGGTCAGCCCCAGCATTTT.

About this clonotype: At one of its ends the junction is not consistent with the germline gene, which may arise from a read error. The chain is built from TRBV15 and TRBJ1-5; D is perhaps TRBD1 (5 bases). The CDR3 has 16 residues. CDR1 and CDR2 from the germline V gene are LNHNV and YYDKDF (reference sequence). The chain's CDR3 is CATGSGRGPGNQPQHF. CDR3 nucleotides: TGTGCCACCGGCAGTGGCCGGGGCCCGGGCAATCAGCCCCAGCATTTT.

V gene TRBV7-2 combines with J gene TRBJ1-4; weak D call: TRBD1 (6 bases). The germline V gene has CDR1 SGHTA and CDR2 FQGNSA. V was cut by 3 bases and J by 8 bases, with 16 bases left in between. This CDR3 comprises 15 residues. The CDR3 sequence: CASSFGGAFWEKLFF. The CDR3 nucleotides are TGTGCCAGCAGCTTTGGGGGGGCTTTTTGGGAAAAACTGTTTTTT.

The sample holds many counts of this clonotype. The chain joins TRBV7-2 to TRBJ2-3, with TRBD2 identical over 7 bases. Germline V gene data show CDR1 as SGHTA and CDR2 as FQGNSA. Trimming removed 2 bases from V and 2 bases from J; junction bases left unmatched: 7. The CDR3 sequence is 16 residues long. Here the CDR3 reads CASSLNGRGTTDTQYF. The CDR3 DNA is TGTGCCAGCAGCTTAAATGGGCGGGGGACCACAGATACGCAGTATTTT. The full variable domain, its missing parts supplied by reference TRBV7-2 and TRBJ2-3, is GAGVSQSPSNKVTEKGKDVELRCDPISGHTALYWYRQSLGQGLEFLIYFQGNSAPDKSGLPSDRFSAERTGGSVSTLTIQRTQQEDSAVYLCASSLNGRGTTDTQYFGPGTRLTVL.

This clonotype has just a few counts. The genes are TRBV11-2 and TRBJ1-1, with D perhaps matching TRBD1 (6 bases). Germline values: CDR1 SGHAT, CDR2 FQNNGV. V lost 6 bases to trimming and J lost 5 bases, with 19 bases between them. This CDR3 is 15 amino acids long. The DNA of the CDR3 is TGTGCCAGCAGAACCATCAGGGGAAGGGGAACTGAAGCTTTCTTT. Its protein product is CASRTIRGRGTEAFF.

This clonotype was detected ten times or more. Here the CDR3 reads CASRGAGPLINEQYF. In nucleotides, the CDR3 is TGTGCCAGCAGGGGGGCGGGCCCACTAATCAACGAGCAGTACTTC. The rearrangement uses TRBV12-3 or TRBV12-4 and TRBJ2-7, with D possibly matching TRBD1 (6 bases). The CDR3 contains 15 residues. V lost 6 bases and J lost 5, with 20 bases in between.

This chain joins TRBV11-2 and TRBJ1-1; tentatively, D is TRBD1 (5 bases). V lost 1 base, J lost 5 bases, and 17 bases lay in between. This CDR3 contains 16 residues. Germline CDR1 reads SGHAT; CDR2 reads FQNNGV. CDR3 region: CASSLALGEVVTEAFF. The CDR3 DNA follows: TGTGCCAGCAGCTTAGCATTAGGGGAGGTGGTGACTGAAGCTTTCTTT.

This clonotype was seen many times. V and J are TRBV6-5 and TRBJ1-4, with 8 bases aligning to TRBD1. The CDR3 totals 15 residues. Germline values: CDR1 MNHEY, CDR2 SVGAGI. J lost 2 bases, V lost 2 bases, and 1 base had no gene match. CDR3 nucleotide sequence: TGTGCCAGCAGTTACGCAGGGGGCACTAATGAAAAACTGTTTTTT. This sequence encodes CASSYAGGTNEKLFF.

This clonotype was seen ten or more times. CDR3 amino acids: CAISQGLAGADTQYF. As DNA, the CDR3 is TGTGCCATCAGTCAGGGACTAGCGGGGGCAGATACGCAGTATTTT. The rearrangement joins TRBV10-3 to TRBJ2-3, with 14 bases that match TRBD2. The V gene end was trimmed by 5 bases and the J gene end by 4 bases; junction bases not matched to a gene: 2. CDR1 is ENHRY and CDR2 is SYGVKD in the germline V gene. The CDR3 has 15 amino acids.

In its sample, this clonotype was seen a few times. The chain combines TRBV21-1 with TRBJ2-1; TRBD2 is the table's D call, not checked against the DNA. TRBV21-1 is tagged as a pseudogene. This CDR3 spans 16 amino acids. As DNA, the CDR3 is TGTGCCAGCAGCAGGCTCGGGACTAGCGGGGTAAATGAGCAGTTCTTC. This sequence encodes CASSRLGTSGVNEQFF.

The chain links TRBV12-3 or TRBV12-4 to TRBJ2-3, with 10 bases fitting TRBD2. The CDR3 contains 16 residues. Trimming took 3 bases from V and 2 from J; bases not matched to a gene: 5. CDR3 in amino acids: CASSFAGLADTDTQYF. Written as DNA, the CDR3 is TGTGCCAGCAGTTTCGCTGGACTAGCGGACACAGATACGCAGTATTTT.